These T cell receptor beta chains were read from a single sample in a study of blood T cell repertoires in COVID-19. This table comes from immunoSEQ multiplex PCR, and its TCRdb copy is limited to in-frame clones, with some not included. Of over 140,000 clones in the sample, roughly 84% were seen once. Sequencing used peripheral blood. Receptor source: a woman aged 55-75 years with acute or convalescent COVID-19. CDR3s include the opening cysteine and the closing phenylalanine or tryptophan. Fields, in order: CDR3 protein, CDR3 DNA, D gene, J gene, CDR3 length, V gene, clone size. A D gene is named only where the DNA matches it firmly. For some rows the clone size is stated as once, few or many, or as a class when expanded; others skip it.

CDR3aa: CASSLDGTGPYNEQFF
CDR3nt: TGTGCCAGCAGCTTAGATGGGACAGGCCCCTACAATGAGCAGTTCTTC
d_gene: TRBD1
j_gene: TRBJ2-1
len: 16
v_gene: TRBV7-2
abundance: .

CDR3aa: CASSSQGYRTGELFF
CDR3nt: TGTGCCAGCAGCTCGCAGGGTTACAGGACCGGGGAGCTGTTTTTT
d_gene: .
j_gene: TRBJ2-2
len: 15
v_gene: TRBV9
abundance: once

CDR3aa: CASSLEPPGLAGTDTQYF
CDR3nt: TGCGCCAGCAGCTTGGAACCTCCGGGACTAGCGGGAACGGATACGCAGTATTTT
d_gene: TRBD2
j_gene: TRBJ2-3
len: 18
v_gene: TRBV5-1
abundance: .

CDR3aa: CASSLGLGGETQYF
CDR3nt: TGTGCCAGCAGCTTAGGATTGGGGGGGGAGACCCAGTACTTC
d_gene: TRBD2
j_gene: TRBJ2-5
len: 14
v_gene: TRBV7-2
abundance: .

CDR3aa: CASTVGANTGRETQYF
CDR3nt: TGCGCCAGCACCGTCGGGGCTAACACAGGGCGGGAGACCCAGTACTTC
d_gene: .
j_gene: TRBJ2-5
len: 16
v_gene: TRBV5-1
abundance: .

CDR3aa: CASSIVLAGGEQFF
CDR3nt: TGTGCCAGTAGTATAGTGCTAGCGGGAGGTGAGCAGTTCTTC
d_gene: TRBD2
j_gene: TRBJ2-1
len: 14
v_gene: TRBV19
abundance: .

CDR3aa: CASSLAPSGQGVHEQYF
CDR3nt: TGCGCCAGCAGCTTAGCCCCCTCGGGGCAGGGGGTCCACGAGCAGTACTTC
d_gene: TRBD1
j_gene: TRBJ2-7
len: 17
v_gene: TRBV5-1
abundance: .

CDR3aa: CASRFVRGGYTF
CDR3nt: TGTGCAAGTCGCTTCGTCAGGGGTGGCTACACCTTC
d_gene: .
j_gene: TRBJ1-2
len: 12
v_gene: TRBV12-2
abundance: .

CDR3aa: CASSLRDREVNTEAFF
CDR3nt: TGTGCCAGCAGCCTCCGGGACAGGGAGGTGAACACTGAAGCTTTCTTT
d_gene: TRBD1
j_gene: TRBJ1-1
len: 16
v_gene: TRBV6-4
abundance: .

CDR3aa: CASSLVNEAGETQYF
CDR3nt: TGTGCCAGCAGCTTGGTCAACGAGGCGGGAGAGACCCAGTACTTC
d_gene: .
j_gene: TRBJ2-5
len: 15
v_gene: TRBV11-2
abundance: .

CDR3aa: CASSEWPGGGETQYF
CDR3nt: TGTGCCAGCAGTGAGTGGCCAGGGGGCGGTGAGACCCAGTACTTC
d_gene: TRBD1
j_gene: TRBJ2-5
len: 15
v_gene: TRBV6-1
abundance: .

CDR3aa: CASGLVRSGELFF
CDR3nt: TGTGCTAGTGGTTTGGTACGGTCCGGGGAGCTGTTTTTT
d_gene: .
j_gene: TRBJ2-2
len: 13
v_gene: TRBV12-5
abundance: once

CDR3aa: CASSFERIYEQYF
CDR3nt: TGTGCCAGCAGCTTTGAGCGAATTTACGAGCAGTACTTC
d_gene: .
j_gene: TRBJ2-7
len: 13
v_gene: TRBV5-8
abundance: .

CDR3aa: CASSSQGGQGAELFF
CDR3nt: TGCGCCAGCAGCTCCCAAGGGGGACAGGGGGCGGAACTGTTTTTT
d_gene: TRBD1
j_gene: TRBJ1-4
len: 15
v_gene: TRBV5-1
abundance: .

CDR3aa: CASSQNPQLGGSVWSTTDTQYF
CDR3nt: TGTGCCAGCAGCCAAAATCCACAATTGGGAGGGAGTGTTTGGAGTACCACAGATACGCAGTATTTT
d_gene: TRBD2
j_gene: TRBJ2-3
len: 22
v_gene: TRBV4-2
abundance: .

CDR3aa: CASIREPTTNEKLFF
CDR3nt: TGTGCCAGCATAAGGGAGCCTACAACTAATGAAAAACTGTTTTTT
d_gene: .
j_gene: TRBJ1-4
len: 15
v_gene: TRBV6-6
abundance: .

CDR3aa: CASSTTGVNTEAFF
CDR3nt: TGTGCCAGTAGTACGACAGGGGTGAACACTGAAGCTTTCTTT
d_gene: TRBD1
j_gene: TRBJ1-1
len: 14
v_gene: TRBV19
abundance: .

CDR3aa: CASLDWDTEAFF
CDR3nt: TGTGCCAGCCTGGACTGGGACACTGAAGCTTTCTTT
d_gene: .
j_gene: TRBJ1-1
len: 12
v_gene: TRBV28
abundance: .

CDR3aa: CASSSVTGELFF
CDR3nt: TGTGCCAGCAGCTCCGTCACCGGGGAGCTGTTTTTT
d_gene: .
j_gene: TRBJ2-2
len: 12
v_gene: TRBV11-2
abundance: .

CDR3aa: CASTESGVGTEAFF
CDR3nt: TGTGCCAGCACCGAATCGGGGGTGGGCACTGAAGCTTTCTTT
d_gene: .
j_gene: TRBJ1-1
len: 14
v_gene: TRBV28
abundance: once

CDR3aa: CASSYGTDNSPLHF
CDR3nt: TGTGCCAGCAGCTACGGGACAGATAATTCACCCCTCCACTTT
d_gene: TRBD1
j_gene: TRBJ1-6
len: 14
v_gene: TRBV2
abundance: few

CDR3aa: CASGGSGYTF
CDR3nt: TGTGCTTCAGGGGGCAGTGGCTACACCTTC
d_gene: TRBD1
j_gene: TRBJ1-2
len: 10
v_gene: TRBV11-2
abundance: few

CDR3aa: CASFPGQGTEAFF
CDR3nt: TGTGCCAGCTTCCCGGGACAGGGCACTGAAGCTTTCTTT
d_gene: TRBD1
j_gene: TRBJ1-1
len: 13
v_gene: TRBV18
abundance: .

CDR3aa: CASSDRGGEKLFF
CDR3nt: TGTGCCAGCAGTGACAGGGGAGGTGAAAAACTGTTTTTT
d_gene: TRBD1
j_gene: TRBJ1-4
len: 13
v_gene: TRBV6-6
abundance: .

CDR3aa: CASSQAVSSDTQYF
CDR3nt: TGCGCCAGCAGCCAAGCCGTCAGTTCAGATACGCAGTATTTT
d_gene: .
j_gene: TRBJ2-3
len: 14
v_gene: TRBV4-3
abundance: .

CDR3aa: CASSVRRDTIYF
CDR3nt: TGTGCCAGCAGCGTCAGGCGGGACACCATATATTTT
d_gene: .
j_gene: TRBJ1-3
len: 12
v_gene: TRBV7-9
abundance: few

CDR3aa: CASRGMNTEAFF
CDR3nt: TGTGCCAGCAGGGGCATGAACACTGAAGCTTTCTTT
d_gene: .
j_gene: TRBJ1-1
len: 12
v_gene: TRBV7-9
abundance: .

CDR3aa: CSASWSAGPYNEQFF
CDR3nt: TGCAGTGCTAGTTGGTCCGCGGGACCCTACAATGAGCAGTTCTTC
d_gene: .
j_gene: TRBJ2-1
len: 15
v_gene: TRBV20-1
abundance: .

CDR3aa: CASSLPGTGTAGAYNEQFF
CDR3nt: TGTGCCAGCAGCCTACCCGGGACAGGGACTGCCGGTGCCTACAATGAGCAGTTCTTC
d_gene: TRBD1
j_gene: TRBJ2-1
len: 19
v_gene: TRBV28
abundance: .

CDR3aa: CASGFYSTGTGELFF
CDR3nt: TGTGCTAGTGGTTTTTACAGCACGGGGACCGGGGAGCTGTTTTTT
d_gene: .
j_gene: TRBJ2-2
len: 15
v_gene: TRBV12-5
abundance: .

CDR3aa: CASSGPPLYEQYF
CDR3nt: TGTGCCAGCAGTGGCCCACCGCTCTACGAGCAGTACTTC
d_gene: .
j_gene: TRBJ2-7
len: 13
v_gene: TRBV28
abundance: .

CDR3aa: CASSQDRRAKQYF
CDR3nt: TGTGCCAGCAGCCAAGATAGGAGGGCGAAGCAGTACTTC
d_gene: .
j_gene: TRBJ2-7
len: 13
v_gene: TRBV3-1/TRBV3-2
abundance: .

CDR3aa: CASSQDWGLAGMETQYF
CDR3nt: TGCGCCAGCAGCCAAGATTGGGGACTAGCGGGAATGGAGACCCAGTACTTC
d_gene: TRBD2
j_gene: TRBJ2-5
len: 17
v_gene: TRBV4-3
abundance: .

CDR3aa: CASRGQGNTEAFF
CDR3nt: TGTGCCAGCAGGGGACAGGGGAACACTGAAGCTTTCTTT
d_gene: TRBD1
j_gene: TRBJ1-1
len: 13
v_gene: TRBV2
abundance: few

CDR3aa: CASSFPRGGSSYNEQFF
CDR3nt: TGTGCCAGCAGTTTTCCCCGTGGCGGGAGCTCCTACAATGAGCAGTTCTTC
d_gene: TRBD2
j_gene: TRBJ2-1
len: 17
v_gene: TRBV28
abundance: .

CDR3aa: CASSFETGVSGANVLTF
CDR3nt: TGTGCCAGCAGTTTTGAGACAGGGGTTTCTGGGGCCAACGTCCTGACTTTC
d_gene: TRBD1
j_gene: TRBJ2-6
len: 17
v_gene: TRBV28
abundance: .

CDR3aa: CASSLGVNTGELFF
CDR3nt: TGTGCCAGCAGCTTGGGAGTAAACACCGGGGAGCTGTTTTTT
d_gene: .
j_gene: TRBJ2-2
len: 14
v_gene: TRBV5-6
abundance: .

CDR3aa: CASGAERTGELFF
CDR3nt: TGTGCCAGTGGGGCGGAGCGCACCGGGGAGCTGTTTTTT
d_gene: .
j_gene: TRBJ2-2
len: 13
v_gene: TRBV7-2
abundance: .

CDR3aa: CASSPFGTSGNNEQFF
CDR3nt: TGTGCCAGCAGCCCCTTTGGGACTAGCGGGAACAATGAGCAGTTCTTC
d_gene: TRBD2
j_gene: TRBJ2-1
len: 16
v_gene: TRBV7-2
abundance: .

CDR3aa: CASSLAGGPTYEQYF
CDR3nt: TGTGCCAGCAGCCTAGCGGGAGGGCCCACCTACGAGCAGTACTTC
d_gene: TRBD2
j_gene: TRBJ2-7
len: 15
v_gene: TRBV7-2
abundance: .

CDR3aa: CASSYSDSSYNSPLHF
CDR3nt: TGTGCCAGCAGTTACTCGGACAGCTCCTATAATTCACCCCTCCACTTT
d_gene: .
j_gene: TRBJ1-6
len: 16
v_gene: TRBV6-5
abundance: few

CDR3aa: CASSLEGDRAREQYF
CDR3nt: TGTGCCAGCAGCTTAGAGGGGGACAGGGCTCGCGAGCAGTACTTC
d_gene: TRBD1
j_gene: TRBJ2-7
len: 15
v_gene: TRBV7-9
abundance: .

CDR3aa: CASSPNNRVQPQHF
CDR3nt: TGTGCCAGTAGCCCAAATAACAGGGTTCAGCCCCAGCATTTT
d_gene: .
j_gene: TRBJ1-5
len: 14
v_gene: TRBV19
abundance: .

CDR3aa: CATSRDSVAYEQYF
CDR3nt: TGTGCCACCAGCAGAGATTCCGTAGCCTACGAGCAGTACTTC
d_gene: .
j_gene: TRBJ2-7
len: 14
v_gene: TRBV15
abundance: .

CDR3aa: CASSLKGHFNEKLFF
CDR3nt: TGTGCCAGCAGTTTAAAGGGACACTTTAATGAAAAACTGTTTTTT
d_gene: .
j_gene: TRBJ1-4
len: 15
v_gene: TRBV27
abundance: .

CDR3aa: CASSLAGQGTSPLHF
CDR3nt: TGTGCCAGCAGCTTAGCCGGACAGGGGACTTCACCCCTCCACTTT
d_gene: TRBD1
j_gene: TRBJ1-6
len: 15
v_gene: TRBV7-9
abundance: .

CDR3aa: CASTSNRGDSYNEQFF
CDR3nt: TGTGCCAGCACATCCAATCGGGGGGATTCCTACAATGAGCAGTTCTTC
d_gene: TRBD2
j_gene: TRBJ2-1
len: 16
v_gene: TRBV7-2
abundance: .

CDR3aa: CASHPGQTKTGELFF
CDR3nt: TGTGCCAGCCACCCAGGCCAAACCAAGACCGGGGAGCTGTTTTTT
d_gene: .
j_gene: TRBJ2-2
len: 15
v_gene: TRBV9
abundance: .